These 24 T cell receptor beta chains came from one sample sequenced in a study of glioma-infiltrating T cells after dendritic cell vaccination (TCRdb year 2016). The label giving this sample's time point can be read as: after dendritic cell vaccination, including at tumor progression/relapse. The library was built by means of the immunoSEQ multiplex PCR assay. The source is immuneACCESS, and TCRdb retained only in-frame sequences with V and J called. Part of the clones is not carried over; for the studies checked, unresolved V genes explain less than half of this, and the remainder is unexplained. This sample holds roughly 85,000 clones; around 84% were observed only once. Around 8% of the sample comes from the top ten. Sequenced here: blood, sampled after dendritic cell vaccination. The receptors shown here come from a human donor with glioblastoma.

The chain combines TRBV7-3 with TRBJ2-3; 9 bases fit TRBD2. Germline values: CDR1 SGHTA, CDR2 FQGTGA. Unmatched junction bases numbered 3, after V lost 5 bases and J lost 6 bases. This CDR3 has 13 amino acids. In DNA form, the CDR3 reads TGTGCCAGCAGCCTGACTAGCGGTGATACGCAGTATTTT. Translated, it gives CASSLTSGDTQYF.

The CDR3 DNA reads TGTGCCAGCAGCTTCCAGGGGATTAATCAGCCCCAGCATTTT. The encoded protein is CASSFQGINQPQHF. The chain has TRBV7-6 and TRBJ1-5, with D tentatively TRBD1 (6 bases). Germline V gene lookup returns CDR1 SGHVS and CDR2 FNYEAQ. The V end was cut by 3 bases, the J end by 4 bases, with 10 bases between. This CDR3 has 14 residues. Full variable domain (remainder filled in from reference TRBV7-6 and TRBJ1-5): GAGVSQSPRYKVTKRGQDVALRCDPISGHVSLYWYRQALGQGPEFLTYFNYEAQQDKSGLPNDRFSAERPEGSISTLTIQRTEQRDSAMYRCASSFQGINQPQHFGDGTRLSIL.

CDR3 amino acids: CASSLTGTHTNYGYTF. In DNA form, the CDR3 reads TGTGCCAGCAGCCTGACAGGGACCCACACTAACTATGGCTACACCTTC. This chain uses TRBV27 with TRBJ1-2; 7 bases map to TRBD1. Germline V CDR1 and CDR2: MNHEY, SMNVEV (reference sequence). CDR3 length: 16 amino acids. The trim removed 6 bases at V and 0 bases at J, leaving 10 bases unmatched.

In this sample, this clone turned up once. The gene calls are TRBV28 and TRBJ2-5; perhaps TRBD2 as D (5 bases). Looked up from germline, CDR1 is MDHEN and CDR2 is SYDVKM. Trimming took 5 bases from V and 5 from J, leaving 21 bases between them. The CDR3 is 16 amino acids. The CDR3 protein is CASSAPGYGVKETQYF. CDR3 in DNA: TGTGCCAGCAGTGCCCCGGGGTACGGGGTTAAGGAGACCCAGTACTTC.

The chain uses TRBV19 and TRBJ1-5; D call uncertain. V lost 1 base and J 0 bases, leaving 7 bases between the germline ends. Germline CDR1 LNHDA, CDR2 SQIVND (reference sequence). This CDR3 has 15 residues. CDR3 sequence reads: CASSIASYSNQPQHF. The DNA of the CDR3 is TGTGCCAGTAGTATAGCCAGTTATAGCAATCAGCCCCAGCATTTT.

The genes are TRBV5-4 and TRBJ2-1; 10 nucleotides align to TRBD2. The V and J ends lost 4 bases and 0 bases, in that order; junction bases with no gene match: 4. The CDR3 has 16 amino acids. The germline CDR1 and CDR2 sequences are SGHNT and YYREEE (reference sequence). The CDR3, as DNA: TGTGCCAGCAGCATAGCGGGAGGACCCTCCTACAATGAGCAGTTCTTC. Protein product: CASSIAGGPSYNEQFF. Supplemented by reference TRBV5-4 and TRBJ2-1, the full variable domain reads ETGVTQSPTHLIKTRGQQVTLRCSSQSGHNTVSWYQQALGQGPQFIFQYYREEENGRGNFPPRFSGLQFPNYSSELNVNALELDDSALYLCASSIAGGPSYNEQFFGPGTRLTVL.

V usage is TRBV4-2 and J usage is TRBJ2-2, with TRBD2 matching 12 bases. Per germline, CDR1 LGHNA and CDR2 YNFKEQ. The ends lost 4 bases at V and 3 bases at J; junction bases unmatched: 0. The CDR3 spans 15 residues. CDR3 bases: TGTGCCAGCAGCCGACTAGCGGGAGACACCGGGGAGCTGTTTTTT. Protein sequence: CASSRLAGDTGELFF.

The chain recombines TRBV7-3 with TRBJ2-7; 9 bases fit TRBD1. Trimming at V came to 5 bases and at J to 7 bases, leaving 9 bases not matched to a gene. Per germline, CDR1 SGHTA and CDR2 FQGTGA. The CDR3 contains 14 residues. The CDR3: CASSDLDRGGEQYF. CDR3 nucleotides: TGTGCCAGCAGCGACCTGGACAGGGGTGGTGAGCAGTACTTC.

The chain carries TRBV6-4 and TRBJ2-7; 10 nucleotides match TRBD2. Germline V gives CDR1 MRHNA, CDR2 SNTAGT. J lost 3 bases, V lost 0 bases, and 11 bases had no gene match. The CDR3 runs 18 residues. The CDR3 reads CASSDSMGAASGSYEQYF. CDR3 bases: TGTGCCAGCAGTGACTCGATGGGGGCGGCTAGCGGGAGCTACGAGCAGTACTTC.

This clone was counted once. The chain has TRBV9 and TRBJ2-5; tentatively, D is TRBD2 (7 bases). Germline V gene data show CDR1 as SGDLS and CDR2 as YYNGEE. V was shortened by 4 bases and J by 5 bases, with 27 bases between the two germline ends. The CDR3 is 18 residues long. CDR3 protein: CASSMSALGGGGGETQYF. The CDR3 coding sequence is TGTGCCAGCAGCATGAGTGCTTTAGGGGGAGGGGGGGGTGAGACCCAGTACTTC.

This rearrangement joins TRBV7-3 to TRBJ2-1; 10 nucleotides line up with TRBD2. This CDR3 has 15 amino acids. The V segment lost 5 bases and the J segment 7 bases; nucleotides outside the gene matches: 8. The germline V gene has CDR1 SGHTA and CDR2 FQGTGA. The CDR3 DNA reads as TGTGCCAGCAGCATTAGTAGCGGGGGGATAAATGAGCAGTTCTTC. Amino acid sequence: CASSISSGGINEQFF.

This clone was detected once. V usage is TRBV5-1 and J usage is TRBJ2-7; 7 bases are shared with TRBD1. V was clipped by 0 bases and J by 5 bases; unmatched bases: 11. Germline-derived CDR1 and CDR2 are SGHRS and YFSETQ. The CDR3 totals 16 residues. The CDR3 is CASSLGETGLGDEQYF. In DNA form, the CDR3 reads TGCGCCAGCAGCTTGGGGGAGACAGGGTTAGGCGACGAGCAGTACTTC.

The chain carries TRBV6-6 and TRBJ2-1; 8 bases align to TRBD2. CDR1 and CDR2 (germline): MNHNY, SVGAGI (reference sequence). The CDR3 runs 15 residues. V was clipped by 4 bases and J by 3 bases; unmatched bases: 5. The CDR3 bases are TGTGCCAGCAGTTTAACTAGCGGCTTCTACAATGAGCAGTTCTTC. Its translation is CASSLTSGFYNEQFF.

In this sample, this clone turned up once. The chain recombines TRBV27 with TRBJ2-1, with 10 positions matching TRBD1. With V trimmed by 4 bases and J by 1 base, 7 bases remained unmatched. Per germline, CDR1 MNHEY and CDR2 SMNVEV (reference sequence). The CDR3 extends over 17 amino acids. The CDR3: CASSSTSDRGSYNEQFF. CDR3 coding DNA: TGTGCCAGCAGTTCGACTTCGGACAGGGGGTCCTACAATGAGCAGTTCTTC.

V and J are TRBV27 and TRBJ2-3, with TRBD2 matching 12 bases. Germline CDR1 MNHEY, CDR2 SMNVEV (reference sequence). The CDR3 runs 15 residues. The V segment lost 6 bases and the J segment 5 bases; nucleotides outside the gene matches: 6. CDR3 in DNA: TGTGCCAGCAGCTCGACTAGCGGGGGAGTAGATACGCAGTATTTT. Amino acid sequence: CASSSTSGGVDTQYF.

J is TRBJ2-2 and V is TRBV7-2, with D tentatively TRBD1 (8 bases). V was shortened by 6 bases and J by 3 bases, with 23 bases between the two germline ends. This CDR3 contains 18 residues. From germline, CDR1 is SGHTA and CDR2 FQGNSA. The CDR3, as DNA: TGTGCCAGCAGGGGGGGGAAACAGGGGGTTAGAGACACCGGGGAGCTGTTTTTT. Residues: CASRGGKQGVRDTGELFF.

V and J are TRBV25-1 and TRBJ2-7; perhaps TRBD2 as D (5 bases). Trimming took 3 bases from V and 3 from J, leaving 6 bases between them. This CDR3 comprises 12 residues. Per the germline V gene, CDR1 is MGHDK and CDR2 is SYGVNS. CDR3 residues: CASSDTSYEQYF. As DNA, the CDR3 is TGTGCCAGCAGTGACACTAGCTACGAGCAGTACTTC.

V and J are TRBV9 and TRBJ1-2; 7 bases agree with TRBD1. CDR3 size: 15 residues. The J segment lost 1 base and the V segment lost 4 bases, leaving 7 bases of the junction unmatched. CDR1 is SGDLS, CDR2 YYNGEE, per germline. The chain's CDR3 is CASSPNPGGNYGYTF. The CDR3, as DNA: TGTGCCAGCAGCCCGAACCCAGGGGGTAACTATGGCTACACCTTC.

The rearrangement links TRBV29-1 to TRBJ2-7; 10 bases match TRBD2. The CDR3 runs 15 residues. The V gene's germline CDR1 is SQVTM and CDR2 ANQGSEA. J was trimmed by 7 bases and V by 1 base; bases with no gene match: 10. The CDR3 region has the DNA TGCAGCGTTGAAGTACCTAGCGGGAGATCGAGGGAGCAGTACTTC. Residues: CSVEVPSGRSREQYF.

Remarks on this clone: At one of its ends the junction is not consistent with the germline gene, which may arise from a read error. Here the CDR3 DNA reads TGTGCCAGCAGCCTAGCCCCCGGACGGGATGATAACTATGGCTACACCTTC. Translated: CASSLAPGRDDNYGYTF. This chain uses TRBV7-2 with TRBJ1-2; no firm D call. The CDR3 covers 17 residues. CDR1 is SGHTA, CDR2 FQGNSA, per germline.

The chain joins TRBV4-1 to TRBJ2-3, with D tentatively TRBD1 (5 bases). The CDR3 runs to 15 residues. Germline V gene sequence: CDR1 MGHRA, CDR2 YSYEKL. V lost 1 base, J lost 4 bases, and 12 bases lay in between. CDR3 sequence: CASSQGWGKADTQYF. CDR3 DNA: TGCGCCAGCAGCCAAGGTTGGGGCAAGGCAGATACGCAGTATTTT.

This chain links TRBV30 with TRBJ1-5, with D possibly being TRBD1 (6 bases). CDR3 length: 15 amino acids. V lost 3 bases to trimming and J lost 3 bases, with 15 bases between them. Germline CDR1 and CDR2: GTSNPN and SVGIG (reference sequence). CDR3 DNA sequence: TGTGCCTGGAGCAGAACAGGGCTCTTCAATCAGCCCCAGCATTTT. It encodes CAWSRTGLFNQPQHF.

The CDR3 loop is CATSRDLASGGEDTQYF. CDR3 nucleotides: TGTGCCACCAGCAGAGATCTCGCTAGCGGGGGGGAGGATACGCAGTATTTT. The V and J genes are TRBV15 and TRBJ2-3; 12 bases are shared with TRBD2. This CDR3 comprises 17 residues. V lost 0 bases, J lost 6 bases, and 7 bases stayed unmatched. Germline loops: CDR1 LNHNV, CDR2 YYDKDF (reference sequence).

This clone occurred a few times. The chain combines TRBV27 with TRBJ1-1; D may be TRBD1 (5 bases). This CDR3 has 15 amino acids. Germline CDR1 and CDR2: MNHEY and SMNVEV (reference sequence). Trimming shortened V by 2 bases and J by 4 bases, and 14 bases separated the two germline ends. CDR3: CASSLKPAQGTEAFF. Written as DNA, the CDR3 is TGTGCCAGCAGTTTAAAGCCCGCCCAGGGCACTGAAGCTTTCTTT.